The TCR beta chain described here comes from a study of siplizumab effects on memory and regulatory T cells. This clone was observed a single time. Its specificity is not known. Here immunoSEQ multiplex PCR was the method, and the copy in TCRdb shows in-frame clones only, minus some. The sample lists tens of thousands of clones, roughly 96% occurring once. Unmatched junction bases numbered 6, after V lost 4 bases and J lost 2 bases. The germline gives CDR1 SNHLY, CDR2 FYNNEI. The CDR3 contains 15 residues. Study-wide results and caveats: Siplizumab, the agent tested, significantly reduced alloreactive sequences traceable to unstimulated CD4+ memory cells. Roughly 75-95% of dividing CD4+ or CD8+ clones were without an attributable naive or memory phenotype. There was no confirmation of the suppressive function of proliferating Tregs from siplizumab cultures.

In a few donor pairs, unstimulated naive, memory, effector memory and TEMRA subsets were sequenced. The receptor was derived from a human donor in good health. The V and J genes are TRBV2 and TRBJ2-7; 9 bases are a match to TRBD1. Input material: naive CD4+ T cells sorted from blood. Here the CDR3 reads CASSVGTGSAYEQYF. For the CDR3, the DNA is TGTGCCAGCAGTGTAGGGACAGGGTCGGCCTACGAGCAGTACTTC.